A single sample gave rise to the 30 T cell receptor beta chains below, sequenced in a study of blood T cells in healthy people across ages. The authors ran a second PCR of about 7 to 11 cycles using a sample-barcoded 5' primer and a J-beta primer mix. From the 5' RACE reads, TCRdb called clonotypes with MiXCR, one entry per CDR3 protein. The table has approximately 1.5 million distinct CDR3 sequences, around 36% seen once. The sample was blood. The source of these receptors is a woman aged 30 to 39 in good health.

DNA for the CDR3: TGTGCCTGGAGACTCGATGAGGGGGCGGGCGACTATGGCTACACCTTC. It translates to CAWRLDEGAGDYGYTF. V and J are TRBV30 and TRBJ1-2; TRBD1 agrees at 7 bases. After removal of 3 bases from V and 3 bases from J, the junction contained 13 bases not matched to a gene. The CDR3 sequence is 16 residues long. Germline assignment: CDR1 GTSNPN and CDR2 SVGIG (reference sequence).

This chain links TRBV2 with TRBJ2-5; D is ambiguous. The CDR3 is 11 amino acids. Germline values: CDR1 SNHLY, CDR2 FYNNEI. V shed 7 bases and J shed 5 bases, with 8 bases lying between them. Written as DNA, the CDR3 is TGTGCCAGCACAGATAGGGAGACCCAGTACTTC. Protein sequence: CASTDRETQYF. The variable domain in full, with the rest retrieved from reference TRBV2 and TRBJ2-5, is EPEVTQTPSHQVTQMGQEVILRCVPISNHLYFYWYRQILGQKVEFLVSFYNNEISEKSEIFDDQFSVERPDGSNFTLKIRSTKLEDSAMYFCASTDRETQYFGPGTRLLVL.

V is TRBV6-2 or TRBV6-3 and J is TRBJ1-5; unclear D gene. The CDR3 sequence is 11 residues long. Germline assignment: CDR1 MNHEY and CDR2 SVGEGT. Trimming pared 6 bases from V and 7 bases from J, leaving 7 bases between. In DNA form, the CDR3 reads TGTGCCAGCAGCCACGGCCAGCCCCAGCATTTT. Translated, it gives CASSHGQPQHF.

The CDR3 nucleotides read TGCGCCAGCAGCTTGAGGTCTTCAAACACTGAAGCTTTCTTT. Its protein product is CASSLRSSNTEAFF. The chain links TRBV5-1 to TRBJ1-1; D uncertain. Trimming removed 1 base at V and 2 bases at J, with 9 bases between. The CDR3 has 14 amino acids. CDR1 is SGHRS, CDR2 YFSETQ, per germline.

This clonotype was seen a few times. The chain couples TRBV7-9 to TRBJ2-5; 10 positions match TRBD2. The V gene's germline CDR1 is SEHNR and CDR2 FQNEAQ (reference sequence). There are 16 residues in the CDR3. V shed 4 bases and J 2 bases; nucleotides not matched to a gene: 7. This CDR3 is CASSSLGLAAQETQYF. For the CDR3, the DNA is TGTGCCAGCAGCTCCTTAGGACTAGCGGCACAAGAGACCCAGTACTTC.

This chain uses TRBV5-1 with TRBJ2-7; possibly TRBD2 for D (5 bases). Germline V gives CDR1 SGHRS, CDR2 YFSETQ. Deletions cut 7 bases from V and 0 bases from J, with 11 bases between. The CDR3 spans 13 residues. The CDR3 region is CASHVGSSYEQYF. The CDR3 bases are TGCGCCAGCCATGTAGGGAGCTCCTACGAGCAGTACTTC. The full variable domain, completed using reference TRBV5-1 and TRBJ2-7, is KAGVTQTPRYLIKTRGQQVTLSCSPISGHRSVSWYQQTPGQGLQFLFEYFSETQRNKGNFPGRFSGRQFSNSRSEMNVSTLELGDSALYLCASHVGSSYEQYFGPGTRLTVT.

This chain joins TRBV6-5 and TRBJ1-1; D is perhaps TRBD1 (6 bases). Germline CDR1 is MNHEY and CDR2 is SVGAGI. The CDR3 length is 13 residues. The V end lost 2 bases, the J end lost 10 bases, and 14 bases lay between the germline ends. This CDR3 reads CASSYPGAVGAFF. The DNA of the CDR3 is TGTGCCAGCAGTTACCCGGGGGCCGTAGGAGCTTTCTTT.

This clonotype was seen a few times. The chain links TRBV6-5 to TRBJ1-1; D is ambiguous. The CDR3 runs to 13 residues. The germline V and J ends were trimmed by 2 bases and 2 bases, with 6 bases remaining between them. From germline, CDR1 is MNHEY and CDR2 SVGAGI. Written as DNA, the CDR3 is TGTGCCAGCAGTTACACGTCAAACACTGAAGCTTTCTTT. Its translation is CASSYTSNTEAFF.

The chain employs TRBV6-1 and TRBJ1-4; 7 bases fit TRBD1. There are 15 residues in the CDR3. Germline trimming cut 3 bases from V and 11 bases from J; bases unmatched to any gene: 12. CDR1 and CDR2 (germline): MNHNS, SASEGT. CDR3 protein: CASSEGWGTAIKLFF. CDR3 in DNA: TGTGCCAGCAGTGAGGGTTGGGGGACAGCCATTAAACTGTTTTTT.

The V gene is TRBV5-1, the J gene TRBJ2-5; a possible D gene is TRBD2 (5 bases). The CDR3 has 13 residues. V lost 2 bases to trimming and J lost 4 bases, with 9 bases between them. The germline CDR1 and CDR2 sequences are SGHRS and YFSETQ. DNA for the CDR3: TGCGCCAGCAGCTTCGCTAGCATAGAGACCCAGTACTTC. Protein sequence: CASSFASIETQYF.

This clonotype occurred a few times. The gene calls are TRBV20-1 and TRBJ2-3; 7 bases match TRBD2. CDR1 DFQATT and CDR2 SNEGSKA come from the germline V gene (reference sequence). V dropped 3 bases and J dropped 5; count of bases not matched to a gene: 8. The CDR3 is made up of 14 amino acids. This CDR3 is CSARSTSEGDTQYF. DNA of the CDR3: TGCAGTGCTAGGTCAACTAGCGAGGGAGATACGCAGTATTTT.

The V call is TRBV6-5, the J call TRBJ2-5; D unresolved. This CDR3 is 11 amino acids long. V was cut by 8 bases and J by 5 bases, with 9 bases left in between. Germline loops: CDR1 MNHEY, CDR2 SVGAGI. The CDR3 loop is CASRTWETQYF. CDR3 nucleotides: TGTGCCAGCCGTACTTGGGAGACCCAGTACTTC.

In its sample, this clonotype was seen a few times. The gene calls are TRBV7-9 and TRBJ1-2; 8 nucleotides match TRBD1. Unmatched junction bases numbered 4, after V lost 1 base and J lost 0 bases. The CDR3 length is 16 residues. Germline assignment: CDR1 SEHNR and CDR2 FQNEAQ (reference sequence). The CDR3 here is CASSLGSDRANYGYTF. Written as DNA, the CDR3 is TGTGCCAGCAGCTTAGGATCGGACAGGGCTAACTATGGCTACACCTTC.

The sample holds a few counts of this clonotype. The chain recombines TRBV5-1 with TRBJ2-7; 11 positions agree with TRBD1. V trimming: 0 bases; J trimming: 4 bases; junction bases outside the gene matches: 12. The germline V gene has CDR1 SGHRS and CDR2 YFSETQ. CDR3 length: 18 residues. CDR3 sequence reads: CASSLVSNGQGASYEQYF. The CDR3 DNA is TGCGCCAGCAGCTTGGTAAGCAACGGACAGGGGGCGAGTTACGAGCAGTACTTC.

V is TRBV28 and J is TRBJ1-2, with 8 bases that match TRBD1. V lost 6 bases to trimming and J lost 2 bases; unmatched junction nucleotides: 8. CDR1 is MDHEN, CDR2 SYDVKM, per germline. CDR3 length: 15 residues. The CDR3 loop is CASRSGRDRNYGYTF. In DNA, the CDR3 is TGTGCCAGCAGATCGGGGCGGGACAGGAACTATGGCTACACCTTC.

CDR3 sequence: CATNQGVTEAFF. The CDR3 region has the DNA TGTGCCACAAATCAGGGGGTCACTGAAGCTTTCTTT. The rearrangement joins TRBV10-3 to TRBJ1-1; 7 nucleotides agree with TRBD1. This CDR3 contains 12 residues. Trimming took 10 bases from V and 4 from J; bases not matched to a gene: 6. CDR1 is ENHRY and CDR2 is SYGVKD in the germline V gene.

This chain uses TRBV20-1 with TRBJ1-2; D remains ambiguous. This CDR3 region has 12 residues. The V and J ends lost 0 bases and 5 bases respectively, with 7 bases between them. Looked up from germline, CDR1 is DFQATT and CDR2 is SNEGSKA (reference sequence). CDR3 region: CSARERQYGYTF. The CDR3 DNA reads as TGCAGTGCTAGAGAAAGACAATATGGCTACACCTTC.

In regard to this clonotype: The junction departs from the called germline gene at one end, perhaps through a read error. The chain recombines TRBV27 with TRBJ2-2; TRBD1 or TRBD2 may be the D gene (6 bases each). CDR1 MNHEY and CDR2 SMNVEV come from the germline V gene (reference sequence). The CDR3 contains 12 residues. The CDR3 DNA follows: TGTGCCAGCAGTTTCAGGGGCGGGGAGCCGTTTTTT. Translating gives CASSFRGGEPFF.

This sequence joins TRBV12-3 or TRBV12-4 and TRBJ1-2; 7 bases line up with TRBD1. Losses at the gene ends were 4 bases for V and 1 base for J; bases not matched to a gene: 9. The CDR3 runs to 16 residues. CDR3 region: CASSYSTGRFNYGYTF. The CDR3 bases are TGTGCCAGCAGTTATTCGACAGGGAGGTTTAACTATGGCTACACCTTC.

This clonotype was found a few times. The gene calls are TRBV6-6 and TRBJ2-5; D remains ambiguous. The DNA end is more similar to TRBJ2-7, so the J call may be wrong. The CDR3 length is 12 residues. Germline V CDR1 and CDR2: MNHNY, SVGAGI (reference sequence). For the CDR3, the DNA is TGTGCCAGCTCTAGGCCCGGTCTCGAGCAGTACTTC. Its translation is CASSRPGLEQYF.

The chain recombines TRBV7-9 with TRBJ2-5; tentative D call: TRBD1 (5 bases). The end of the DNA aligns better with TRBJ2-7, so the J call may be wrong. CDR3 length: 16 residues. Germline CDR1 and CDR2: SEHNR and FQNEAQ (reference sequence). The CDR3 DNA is TGTGCCAGCAGCCCTACACCCGGTGGCAGGGATTACGAGCAGTACTTC. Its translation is CASSPTPGGRDYEQYF.

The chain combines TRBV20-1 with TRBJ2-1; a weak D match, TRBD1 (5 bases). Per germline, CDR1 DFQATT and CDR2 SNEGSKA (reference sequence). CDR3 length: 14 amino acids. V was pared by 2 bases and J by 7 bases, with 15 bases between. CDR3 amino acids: CSARRGQTRNEQFF. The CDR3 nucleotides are TGCAGTGCTAGACGTGGACAAACCCGAAATGAGCAGTTCTTC.

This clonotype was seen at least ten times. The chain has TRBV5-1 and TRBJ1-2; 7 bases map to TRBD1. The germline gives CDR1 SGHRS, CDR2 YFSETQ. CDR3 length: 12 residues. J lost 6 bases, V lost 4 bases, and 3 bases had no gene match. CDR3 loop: CASSRDRDGYTF. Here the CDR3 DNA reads TGCGCCAGCAGCCGGGACAGAGATGGCTACACCTTC.

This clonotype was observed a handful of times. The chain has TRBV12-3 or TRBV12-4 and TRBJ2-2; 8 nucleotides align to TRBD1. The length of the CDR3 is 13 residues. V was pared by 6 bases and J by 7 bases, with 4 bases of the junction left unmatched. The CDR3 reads CASSQGAGGELFF. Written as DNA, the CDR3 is TGTGCCAGCAGCCAGGGGGCCGGCGGGGAGCTGTTTTTT.

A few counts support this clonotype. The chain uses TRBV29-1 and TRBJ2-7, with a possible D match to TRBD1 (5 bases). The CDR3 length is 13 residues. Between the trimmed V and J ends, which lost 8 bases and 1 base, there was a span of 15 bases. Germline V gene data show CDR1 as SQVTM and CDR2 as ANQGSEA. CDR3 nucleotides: TGCAGCACCCGTGACAGTTTTTCCTACGAGCAGTACTTC. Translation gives CSTRDSFSYEQYF.

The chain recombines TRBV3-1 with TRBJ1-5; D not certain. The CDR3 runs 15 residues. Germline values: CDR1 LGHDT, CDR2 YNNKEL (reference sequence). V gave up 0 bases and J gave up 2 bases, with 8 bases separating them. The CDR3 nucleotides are TGTGCCAGCAGCCAAGATGCCGGGGGCAATCAGCCCCAGCATTTT. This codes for CASSQDAGGNQPQHF.

This CDR3 is CASRSVTEAFF. CDR3 in DNA: TGTGCCAGCAGGTCGGTGACGGAAGCTTTCTTT. V and J are TRBV6-6 and TRBJ1-1; D is undetermined. Per germline, CDR1 MNHNY and CDR2 SVGAGI (reference sequence). Trimming cost V 6 bases and J 8 bases, with 10 bases left between them. This CDR3 is built from 11 residues.

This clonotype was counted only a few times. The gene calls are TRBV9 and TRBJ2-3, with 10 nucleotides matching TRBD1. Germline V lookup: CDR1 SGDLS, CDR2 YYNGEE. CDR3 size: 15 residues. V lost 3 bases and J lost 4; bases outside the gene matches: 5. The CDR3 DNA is TGTGCCAGCAGCGACGACAGGGGGCGGGCAGATACGCAGTATTTT. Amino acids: CASSDDRGRADTQYF.

The CDR3: CASSFGTGSNGSPLHF. The CDR3 region has the DNA TGTGCCAGCAGCTTCGGGACAGGGTCAAATGGATCACCCCTCCACTTT. The chain is built from TRBV5-4 and TRBJ1-6, with TRBD1 matching 9 bases. J was trimmed by 10 bases and V by 2 bases; bases with no gene match: 10. This CDR3 spans 16 amino acids. CDR1 is SGHNT and CDR2 is YYREEE in the germline V gene (reference sequence).

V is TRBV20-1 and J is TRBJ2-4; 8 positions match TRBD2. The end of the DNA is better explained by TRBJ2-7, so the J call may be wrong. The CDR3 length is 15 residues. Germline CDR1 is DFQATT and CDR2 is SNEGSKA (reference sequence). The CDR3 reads CSARVSGKISYEQYF. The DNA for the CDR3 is TGCAGTGCTAGAGTTAGCGGGAAAATATCGTACGAGCAGTACTTC.